Listed here are 7 T cell receptor beta chains from one sample, sequenced in a study of blood T cell repertoires in COVID-19. Sequencing used immunoSEQ multiplex PCR; TCRdb keeps in-frame clones, though not all of them. The sample lists around 220,000 clones, about 90% occurring once. Sequenced sample: peripheral blood. These receptors all stem from a man aged 40-50 years with active or convalescent COVID-19.

This chain connects TRBV6-2 or TRBV6-3 to TRBJ1-2, with TRBD1 matching 9 bases. This CDR3 is built from 13 residues. V was clipped by 6 bases and J by 4 bases; unmatched bases: 3. In germline, CDR1 is MNHEY, CDR2 SVGEGT. The CDR3 region is CASSDRGSYGYTF. The CDR3 DNA sequence: TGTGCCAGCAGCGACAGGGGGAGCTATGGCTACACCTTC.

The CDR3 here is CTSSQDTGGGGASMNTEAFF. CDR3 DNA sequence: TGCACCAGCAGCCAAGATACGGGAGGTGGAGGAGCCAGTATGAACACTGAAGCTTTCTTT. This sequence joins TRBV1 and TRBJ1-1. TRBV1 is assigned pseudogene status. The CDR3 sequence is 20 residues long.

This clone was recorded a few times. This chain joins TRBV19 and TRBJ1-5; possibly TRBD1 for D (6 bases). The V gene's germline CDR1 is LNHDA and CDR2 SQIVND (reference sequence). The CDR3 has 14 residues. The V and J ends lost 1 base and 6 bases respectively, with 10 bases between them. The CDR3 loop is CASSIGTEGQPQHF. DNA of the CDR3: TGTGCCAGTAGTATAGGGACAGAGGGTCAGCCCCAGCATTTT.

J is TRBJ1-5 and V is TRBV2; TRBD1 aligns across 11 bases. Germline V gene data show CDR1 as SNHLY and CDR2 as FYNNEI. V lost 6 bases to trimming and J lost 11 bases; unmatched junction nucleotides: 9. The CDR3 has 14 amino acids. The CDR3 sequence is CASSPADRGLSQHF. The CDR3 region has the DNA TGTGCCAGCAGCCCCGCGGACAGGGGGCTATCCCAGCATTTT.

This chain connects TRBV28 to TRBJ1-2; 10 bases are a match to TRBD1. Germline V gene data show CDR1 as MDHEN and CDR2 as SYDVKM. Trimming at V came to 5 bases and at J to 4 bases, leaving 4 bases not matched to a gene. CDR3 length: 14 amino acids. CDR3 bases: TGTGCCAGCAGTAAGACAGGGGGCATCTATGGCTACACCTTC. This gives the protein CASSKTGGIYGYTF.

This clone turned up a few times. The chain links TRBV5-5 to TRBJ2-7; D remains unclear. The CDR3 extends over 12 amino acids. V dropped 4 bases and J dropped 2 bases, with 7 bases sitting between them. Germline CDR1 reads SGHKS; CDR2 reads YYEKEE (reference sequence). The CDR3 bases are TGTGCCAGCAGCCCGTCTACCTACGAGCAGTACTTC. It encodes CASSPSTYEQYF.

The rearrangement links TRBV3-1 (or the pseudogene TRBV3-2) to TRBJ2-3; TRBD1 is a possible D gene (7 bases). The CDR3 length is 15 residues. Germline loops: CDR1 LGHDT, CDR2 YNNKEL (reference sequence). V lost 4 bases, J lost 0 bases, and 11 bases lay in between. CDR3 protein: CASSPTGTSTDTQYF. CDR3 bases: TGTGCCAGCAGCCCGACAGGGACTAGCACAGATACGCAGTATTTT.